Listed here are 5 T cell receptor beta chains from one sample, sequenced in a study of OX40 agonist ivuxolimab in advanced cancers. Clones were read by immunoSEQ multiplex PCR, and TCRdb kept only the in-frame ones, dropping some. The sample lists about 34,000 clones, about 93% seen once, with 4% to 5% in the top ten. The input for sequencing was CD4+ or CD8+ T cells sorted from blood, taken in a trial of the OX40 agonist ivuxolimab. The source of these receptors is an adult with an advanced solid tumor such as melanoma, head and neck, liver or kidney cancer.

This sequence joins TRBV28 and TRBJ1-3; D not certain. Germline values: CDR1 MDHEN, CDR2 SYDVKM. Trimming left V 2 bases short and J 11 bases short, with 10 bases between. The CDR3 runs 12 residues. This chain's CDR3 is CASSLRPGPIYF. The CDR3 region has the DNA TGTGCCAGCAGTTTAAGGCCAGGACCCATATATTTT.

This rearrangement joins TRBV28 to TRBJ1-6, with D perhaps TRBD1 (6 bases). This CDR3 spans 14 amino acids. The germline V and J ends were trimmed by 2 bases and 10 bases, with 12 bases remaining between them. Per the germline V gene, CDR1 is MDHEN and CDR2 is SYDVKM. Written as DNA, the CDR3 is TGTGCCAGCAGTTTACTTAGGGGGGAGTCACCCCTCCACTTT. Its protein is CASSLLRGESPLHF.

The J gene is TRBJ2-1, the V gene TRBV7-9; D possibly matches TRBD1 or TRBD2 (6 bases each). Germline CDR1 and CDR2: SEHNR and FQNEAQ (reference sequence). The CDR3 length is 19 residues. V lost 1 base, J lost 2 bases, and 21 bases lay in between. The CDR3 region is CASSLEVGGGSVAYNEQFF. As DNA, the CDR3 is TGTGCCAGCAGCTTAGAAGTTGGAGGGGGTAGCGTCGCCTACAATGAGCAGTTCTTC.

The chain couples TRBV5-6 to TRBJ1-6; D is perhaps TRBD1 (5 bases). The CDR3 runs 14 residues. Germline V gene data show CDR1 as SGHDT and CDR2 as YYEEEE. V was cut by 4 bases and J by 10 bases, with 15 bases left in between. Written as DNA, the CDR3 is TGTGCCAGCAGCCCGGGGGGGGTTGGATCACCCCTCCACTTT. Translation gives CASSPGGVGSPLHF. Complete variable domain (other parts from reference TRBV5-6 and TRBJ1-6): DAGVTQSPTHLIKTRGQQVTLRCSPKSGHDTVSWYQQALGQGPQFIFQYYEEEERQRGNFPDRFSGHQFPNYSSELNVNALLLGDSALYLCASSPGGVGSPLHFGNGTRLTVT.

This chain uses TRBV7-8 with TRBJ1-5; perhaps TRBD1 as D (6 bases). CDR3 length: 18 amino acids. Per germline, CDR1 SGHVS and CDR2 FQNEAQ. V shed 1 base and J shed 0 bases, with 16 bases lying between them. The CDR3 coding sequence is TGTGCCAGCAGCTTAGGCGTGGGACGACAGGATAGCAATCAGCCCCAGCATTTT. Translated, it gives CASSLGVGRQDSNQPQHF.